These T cell receptor beta chains were read from a single sample in a study of vaccination and CD4 T cells after COVID-19. TCRdb reanalysed the PCR reads using MiXCR and keeps one entry per CDR3 protein. The sample contains approximately 36,000 distinct CDR3 sequences, under 45% of which appear only once. The starting material was CD4+ T cells from blood, obtained about 7 months after SARS-CoV-2 vaccination. These receptors were collected from a human donor who had recovered from COVID-19. The CDR3 runs from the conserved cysteine through the conserved F or W. Fields, in order: J gene, clone size, CDR3 length, V gene, D gene, CDR3 DNA, CDR3 protein. The D gene is left open where the match is weak. Clone size is stated in some rows and not others, as once, few, many or a class when expanded.

j_call: TRBJ1-6; clone_size: few; cdr3_length: 19; v_call: TRBV21-1; d_call: .; cdr3_nt: TGTGCCAGCAGTCCCTGGATAGTTAACCCGGACAGGGAACAGGGTCCCCTCCACTTT; cdr3_aa: CASSPWIVNPDREQGPLHF
j_call: TRBJ2-7; clone_size: .; cdr3_length: 16; v_call: TRBV5-4; d_call: .; cdr3_nt: TGTGCCAGCAGCAACCGTCTGGCGGGCCGTGGCTACGAGCAGTACTTC; cdr3_aa: CASSNRLAGRGYEQYF
j_call: TRBJ1-5; clone_size: few; cdr3_length: 14; v_call: TRBV20-1; d_call: .; cdr3_nt: TGCAGTGCTAGACCTCTCGGGGTGAATCAGCCCCAGCATTTT; cdr3_aa: CSARPLGVNQPQHF
j_call: TRBJ2-5; clone_size: few; cdr3_length: 16; v_call: TRBV7-2; d_call: .; cdr3_nt: TGTGCCAGCAGCCGCGTAACAGGAGGGGAACAAGAGACCCAGTACTTC; cdr3_aa: CASSRVTGGEQETQYF
j_call: TRBJ2-1; clone_size: few; cdr3_length: 14; v_call: TRBV7-9; d_call: .; cdr3_nt: TGTGCCAGCAGCTTACTGTCGGGCAAAAATGAGCAGTTCTTC; cdr3_aa: CASSLLSGKNEQFF
j_call: TRBJ2-7; clone_size: .; cdr3_length: 13; v_call: TRBV19; d_call: .; cdr3_nt: TGTGCCAGTAGTCCTCGGACATTCTACGAGCAGTACTTC; cdr3_aa: CASSPRTFYEQYF
j_call: TRBJ2-1; clone_size: .; cdr3_length: 15; v_call: TRBV19; d_call: .; cdr3_nt: TGTGCCAGTAGTACGTCCGGACAAACCTACAATGAGCAGTTCTTC; cdr3_aa: CASSTSGQTYNEQFF
j_call: TRBJ2-1; clone_size: .; cdr3_length: 13; v_call: TRBV6-1; d_call: .; cdr3_nt: TGTGCCAGCAGTGAACAGGGACACAATGAGCAGTTCTTC; cdr3_aa: CASSEQGHNEQFF
j_call: TRBJ2-5; clone_size: few; cdr3_length: 14; v_call: TRBV7-6; d_call: .; cdr3_nt: TGTGCCAGCAGCTCAATGGGTTACCAAGAGACCCAGTACTTC; cdr3_aa: CASSSMGYQETQYF
j_call: TRBJ1-5; clone_size: .; cdr3_length: 16; v_call: TRBV4-1; d_call: .; cdr3_nt: TGCGCCAGCAGCCAAGATTGGTGGGGTGTCAATCAGCCCCAGCATTTT; cdr3_aa: CASSQDWWGVNQPQHF
j_call: TRBJ2-3; clone_size: .; cdr3_length: 11; v_call: TRBV20-1; d_call: .; cdr3_nt: TGCAGTCCCGCCTTCTCAGATACGCAGTATTTT; cdr3_aa: CSPAFSDTQYF
j_call: TRBJ2-7; clone_size: .; cdr3_length: 14; v_call: TRBV27; d_call: TRBD1; cdr3_nt: TGTGCCAGCAGTTTGACAGGGATTCCCTACGAGCAGTACTTC; cdr3_aa: CASSLTGIPYEQYF
j_call: TRBJ2-6; clone_size: few; cdr3_length: 15; v_call: TRBV28; d_call: .; cdr3_nt: TGTGCCAGCAGTCTGGGTAGCTCTGGGGCCAACGTCCTGACTTTC; cdr3_aa: CASSLGSSGANVLTF
j_call: TRBJ2-3; clone_size: few; cdr3_length: 14; v_call: TRBV20-1; d_call: .; cdr3_nt: TGCAGTGGCACAAGTTTCCTTCCCCCAGATACGCAGTATTTT; cdr3_aa: CSGTSFLPPDTQYF
j_call: TRBJ2-5; clone_size: few; cdr3_length: 16; v_call: TRBV7-8; d_call: .; cdr3_nt: TGTGCCAGCAGCCCCCTTCTACCCGAGACTCAAGAGACCCAGTACTTC; cdr3_aa: CASSPLLPETQETQYF
j_call: TRBJ2-7; clone_size: few; cdr3_length: 13; v_call: TRBV6-5; d_call: .; cdr3_nt: TGTGCCAGCAGTTACCAGACCCCAGAGGAGCAGTACTTC; cdr3_aa: CASSYQTPEEQYF
j_call: TRBJ2-1; clone_size: few; cdr3_length: 11; v_call: TRBV20-1; d_call: .; cdr3_nt: TGCAGTCCTTTAGGGGACAATGAGCAGTTCTTC; cdr3_aa: CSPLGDNEQFF
j_call: TRBJ2-2; clone_size: .; cdr3_length: 15; v_call: TRBV7-9; d_call: .; cdr3_nt: TGTGCCAGCAGCTTCCTACAGGGGGGGACCGGGGAGCTGTTTTTT; cdr3_aa: CASSFLQGGTGELFF
j_call: TRBJ2-1; clone_size: few; cdr3_length: 15; v_call: TRBV20-1; d_call: .; cdr3_nt: TGCAGTGCTAGAGCGGGAAACTTACCAAACAATGAGCAGTTCTTC; cdr3_aa: CSARAGNLPNNEQFF
j_call: TRBJ1-1; clone_size: .; cdr3_length: 15; v_call: TRBV20-1; d_call: .; cdr3_nt: TGCAGTGCTAGGGTTATACAGGTCGCCCACACTGAAGCTTTCTTT; cdr3_aa: CSARVIQVAHTEAFF
j_call: TRBJ2-7; clone_size: .; cdr3_length: 13; v_call: TRBV19; d_call: .; cdr3_nt: TGTGCCAGTAGTACGCCAGGGATCGACGAGCAGTACTTC; cdr3_aa: CASSTPGIDEQYF
j_call: TRBJ2-2; clone_size: .; cdr3_length: 15; v_call: TRBV7-9; d_call: TRBD2; cdr3_nt: TGTGCCAGCAGCTCCCCGGGGGGGAGCACCGGGGAGCTGTTTTTT; cdr3_aa: CASSSPGGSTGELFF
j_call: TRBJ1-5; clone_size: .; cdr3_length: 15; v_call: TRBV2; d_call: .; cdr3_nt: TGTGCCAGCAGTGGGACATGGGGGAGCAATCAGCCCCAGCATTTT; cdr3_aa: CASSGTWGSNQPQHF
j_call: TRBJ2-4; clone_size: few; cdr3_length: 15; v_call: TRBV7-2; d_call: TRBD1; cdr3_nt: TGTGCCAGCAGCTTAAGGGGGCTGCGGGAAAACATTCAGTACTTC; cdr3_aa: CASSLRGLRENIQYF
j_call: TRBJ1-1; clone_size: few; cdr3_length: 14; v_call: TRBV7-9; d_call: .; cdr3_nt: TGTGCCAGCAGCTTACATGGGCTTTATGCTGAAGCTTTCTTT; cdr3_aa: CASSLHGLYAEAFF
j_call: TRBJ2-1; clone_size: .; cdr3_length: 16; v_call: TRBV15; d_call: TRBD2; cdr3_nt: TGTGCCACCAGCAGAGACTGGACTAGCAGCCGAAATGAGCAGTTCTTC; cdr3_aa: CATSRDWTSSRNEQFF
j_call: TRBJ2-3; clone_size: .; cdr3_length: 15; v_call: TRBV7-7; d_call: TRBD2; cdr3_nt: TGTGCTAGCAGCTTAAGTGGCGGGAGCCCAGATACGCAGTATTTT; cdr3_aa: CASSLSGGSPDTQYF
j_call: TRBJ2-7; clone_size: few; cdr3_length: 16; v_call: TRBV7-2; d_call: TRBD2; cdr3_nt: TGTGCCAGCAGCTTAGTTGGACTAGCGGGATCCTACGAGCAGTACTTC; cdr3_aa: CASSLVGLAGSYEQYF
j_call: TRBJ2-3; clone_size: .; cdr3_length: 13; v_call: TRBV20-1; d_call: .; cdr3_nt: TGCAGTGCGGAGAATGGAATGGCGGATACGCAGTATTTT; cdr3_aa: CSAENGMADTQYF